Listed below are T cell receptor beta chains from one sample, sequenced in a study of T cells after yellow fever vaccination. Each CDR3 protein is one row after TCRdb ran MiXCR on the 5' RACE reads. The sample shows 320,000 or so distinct CDR3 sequences, approximately 8% of them seen only once. The material was PBMCs, obtained about 49 days after the first yellow fever vaccination. Receptors originate from a man aged 18 to 35 who received the YFV17D yellow fever vaccine. CDR3s include the opening cysteine and the closing phenylalanine or tryptophan. The D gene is left open where the match is weak. Expanded clones get a size class; other rows say once, few or many, or leave the size out.

d_call: -
clone_size: few
v_call: TRBV20-1
j_call: TRBJ1-4
cdr3_aa: CSARSPAGEKLFF
cdr3_nt: TGCAGTGCTAGATCCCCCGCAGGGGAAAAACTGTTTTTT

d_call: TRBD2
clone_size: -
v_call: TRBV6-4
j_call: TRBJ2-3
cdr3_aa: CASSDGAGGLDTQYF
cdr3_nt: TGTGCCAGCAGTGATGGAGCGGGGGGGCTGGATACGCAGTATTTT

d_call: -
clone_size: -
v_call: TRBV14
j_call: TRBJ1-2
cdr3_aa: CASSQGRGPSYTF
cdr3_nt: TGTGCCAGCAGCCAAGGTCGCGGGCCTAGCTACACCTTC

d_call: TRBD1
clone_size: few
v_call: TRBV12-3/TRBV12-4
j_call: TRBJ1-4
cdr3_aa: CASSLPKEQGSDLGEKLFF
cdr3_nt: TGTGCCAGCAGTTTACCGAAAGAACAGGGGTCGGACCTCGGTGAAAAACTGTTTTTT

d_call: TRBD2
clone_size: -
v_call: TRBV7-8
j_call: TRBJ2-5
cdr3_aa: CASSLASGGQETQYF
cdr3_nt: TGTGCCAGCAGCTTGGCTAGCGGGGGCCAAGAGACCCAGTACTTC

d_call: -
clone_size: few
v_call: TRBV20-1
j_call: TRBJ2-1
cdr3_aa: CSASPGLTPNEQFF
cdr3_nt: TGCAGTGCTAGCCCGGGACTGACCCCCAATGAGCAGTTCTTC

d_call: -
clone_size: few
v_call: TRBV11-1
j_call: TRBJ2-7
cdr3_aa: CASSPWGKVYEQYF
cdr3_nt: TGTGCCAGCAGCCCCTGGGGGAAGGTCTACGAGCAGTACTTC

d_call: -
clone_size: -
v_call: TRBV11-2
j_call: TRBJ1-6
cdr3_aa: CASTAMGGGRVYNSPLHF
cdr3_nt: TGTGCCAGCACCGCCATGGGGGGGGGTAGGGTTTATAATTCACCCCTCCACTTT

d_call: -
clone_size: few
v_call: TRBV7-2
j_call: TRBJ1-5
cdr3_aa: CASSGGPGQPQHF
cdr3_nt: TGTGCCAGCAGCGGGGGACCGGGACAGCCCCAGCATTTT

d_call: TRBD1
clone_size: many
v_call: TRBV27
j_call: TRBJ1-1
cdr3_aa: CASLPGGILGTEAFF
cdr3_nt: TGTGCCAGCCTCCCAGGGGGGATCTTGGGCACTGAAGCTTTCTTT

d_call: TRBD2
clone_size: -
v_call: TRBV18
j_call: TRBJ2-1
cdr3_aa: CASSPRLAGDYNEQFF
cdr3_nt: TGTGCCAGCTCACCCCGCCTAGCGGGGGACTACAATGAGCAGTTCTTC

d_call: -
clone_size: -
v_call: TRBV7-8
j_call: TRBJ2-3
cdr3_aa: CASTRAGIGDPRSGTQYF
cdr3_nt: TGTGCCAGCACCCGTGCGGGAATTGGGGACCCAAGGAGTGGTACGCAGTATTTT

d_call: -
clone_size: few
v_call: TRBV12-3/TRBV12-4
j_call: TRBJ1-5
cdr3_aa: CASQGGAADQPQHF
cdr3_nt: TGTGCCAGCCAGGGTGGGGCGGCGGATCAGCCCCAGCATTTT

d_call: -
clone_size: -
v_call: TRBV12-3/TRBV12-4
j_call: TRBJ2-3
cdr3_aa: CASSWVGPGSTDTQYF
cdr3_nt: TGTGCCAGCAGTTGGGTAGGTCCGGGTTCGACAGATACGCAGTATTTT

d_call: -
clone_size: few
v_call: TRBV5-1
j_call: TRBJ1-5
cdr3_aa: CASSLTGYSNQPQHF
cdr3_nt: TGCGCCAGCAGCTTAACAGGGTATAGCAATCAGCCCCAGCATTTT

d_call: -
clone_size: -
v_call: TRBV6-1
j_call: TRBJ1-2
cdr3_aa: CASRFEGQQPGGYTF
cdr3_nt: TGTGCCAGCCGCTTCGAGGGACAACAACCTGGGGGCTACACCTTC

d_call: TRBD1
clone_size: few
v_call: TRBV4-2
j_call: TRBJ1-1
cdr3_aa: CASSQEGQGELNTEAFF
cdr3_nt: TGTGCCAGCAGCCAAGAGGGACAGGGGGAGTTAAACACTGAAGCTTTCTTT

d_call: TRBD1
clone_size: few
v_call: TRBV5-1
j_call: TRBJ2-3
cdr3_aa: CASSGGTGVHTQYF
cdr3_nt: TGCGCCAGCAGCGGCGGGACAGGGGTCCATACGCAGTATTTT

d_call: TRBD1
clone_size: -
v_call: TRBV5-4
j_call: TRBJ2-4
cdr3_aa: CASSFFTGESGIQYF
cdr3_nt: TGTGCCAGCAGCTTTTTTACAGGGGAGTCGGGCATTCAGTACTTC

d_call: TRBD1
clone_size: -
v_call: TRBV10-3
j_call: TRBJ2-1
cdr3_aa: CAIREQGRNEQFF
cdr3_nt: TGTGCCATCAGGGAACAGGGGAGAAATGAGCAGTTCTTC

d_call: -
clone_size: many
v_call: TRBV18
j_call: TRBJ2-4
cdr3_aa: CASSTGSSAKNIQYF
cdr3_nt: TGTGCCAGCTCCACAGGGAGTTCAGCCAAAAACATTCAGTACTTC

d_call: -
clone_size: few
v_call: TRBV5-1
j_call: TRBJ2-1
cdr3_aa: CASSLFRGRDTYNEQFF
cdr3_nt: TGCGCCAGCAGCCTTTTTAGGGGGCGGGATACCTACAATGAGCAGTTCTTC

d_call: TRBD1
clone_size: -
v_call: TRBV7-2
j_call: TRBJ2-1
cdr3_aa: CASSPTGTGRDEQFF
cdr3_nt: TGTGCCAGCAGCCCCACCGGGACAGGGAGGGATGAGCAGTTCTTC

d_call: -
clone_size: few
v_call: TRBV20-1
j_call: TRBJ2-1
cdr3_aa: CSATFYNEQFF
cdr3_nt: TGCAGTGCTACTTTTTACAATGAGCAGTTCTTC

d_call: TRBD1
clone_size: many
v_call: TRBV11-1
j_call: TRBJ2-3
cdr3_aa: CASSYDLQYRDRDTDTQYF
cdr3_nt: TGTGCCAGCAGCTACGACCTCCAGTACCGGGACAGGGACACAGATACGCAGTATTTT

d_call: TRBD1
clone_size: few
v_call: TRBV20-1
j_call: TRBJ1-3
cdr3_aa: CSARVTTGAGNTIYF
cdr3_nt: TGCAGTGCTAGGGTTACCACAGGGGCTGGAAACACCATATATTTT

d_call: -
clone_size: -
v_call: TRBV6-2/TRBV6-3
j_call: TRBJ2-1
cdr3_aa: CASSLDIYNEQFF
cdr3_nt: TGTGCCAGCAGCCTAGACATATACAATGAGCAGTTCTTC

d_call: TRBD1
clone_size: few
v_call: TRBV20-1
j_call: TRBJ1-2
cdr3_aa: CSAYITGGNYGYTF
cdr3_nt: TGCAGTGCTTATATCACAGGGGGCAATTATGGCTACACCTTC

d_call: -
clone_size: few
v_call: TRBV12-3/TRBV12-4
j_call: TRBJ2-5
cdr3_aa: CASSLFQGPETQYF
cdr3_nt: TGTGCCAGCAGTTTATTTCAGGGGCCAGAGACCCAGTACTTC